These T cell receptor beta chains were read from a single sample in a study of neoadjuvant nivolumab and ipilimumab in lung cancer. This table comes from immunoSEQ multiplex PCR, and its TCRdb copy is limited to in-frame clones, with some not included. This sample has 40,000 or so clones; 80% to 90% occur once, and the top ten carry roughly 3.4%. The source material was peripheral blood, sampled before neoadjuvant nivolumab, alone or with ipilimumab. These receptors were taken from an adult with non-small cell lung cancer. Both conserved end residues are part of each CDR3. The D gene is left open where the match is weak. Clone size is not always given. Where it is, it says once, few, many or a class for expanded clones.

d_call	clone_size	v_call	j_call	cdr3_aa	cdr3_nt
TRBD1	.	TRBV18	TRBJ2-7	CASSLGTETYEQYF	TGTGCCAGCTCACTCGGGACAGAAACCTACGAGCAGTACTTC
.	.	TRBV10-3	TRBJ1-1	CAISESRGGNTEAFF	TGTGCCATCAGTGAGTCGCGGGGGGGGAACACTGAAGCTTTCTTT
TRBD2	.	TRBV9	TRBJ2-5	CASSGPGLAGVETQYF	TGTGCCAGCAGCGGACCGGGACTAGCGGGAGTCGAGACCCAGTACTTC
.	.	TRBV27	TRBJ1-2	CASSSQGHVGGYTF	TGTGCCAGCAGTTCCCAAGGACATGTGGGTGGCTACACCTTC
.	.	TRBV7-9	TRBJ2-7	CASSLVGSSYEQYF	TGTGCCAGCAGCTTAGTCGGGAGCTCCTACGAGCAGTACTTC
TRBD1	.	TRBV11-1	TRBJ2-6	CASSRNRDSRSGANVLTF	TGTGCCAGCAGCCGCAATCGGGACAGCCGCTCTGGGGCCAACGTCCTGACTTTC
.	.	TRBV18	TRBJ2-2	CASSPGILMGDTGELFF	TGTGCCAGCTCCCCCGGGATCTTAATGGGGGACACCGGGGAGCTGTTTTTT
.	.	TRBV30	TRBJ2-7	CAWNRGGYEQYF	TGTGCCTGGAACAGGGGGGGATACGAGCAGTACTTC
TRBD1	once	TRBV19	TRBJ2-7	CASGTGWGYEQYF	TGTGCCAGTGGGACAGGGTGGGGCTACGAGCAGTACTTC
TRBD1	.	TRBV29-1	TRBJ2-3	CSVEGQGFTDTQYF	TGCAGCGTTGAAGGACAGGGGTTTACAGATACGCAGTATTTT
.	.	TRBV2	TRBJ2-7	CASSGGTKTYEQYF	TGTGCCAGCAGTGGGGGGACCAAAACCTACGAGCAGTACTTC
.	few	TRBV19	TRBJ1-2	CASSLGTNYGYTF	TGTGCCAGTAGTCTGGGCACTAACTATGGCTACACCTTC
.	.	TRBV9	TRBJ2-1	CASSAREYNEQFF	TGTGCCAGCAGCGCAAGAGAGTACAATGAGCAGTTCTTC
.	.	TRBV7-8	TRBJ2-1	CASSLGAVAAPGYNEQFF	TGTGCCAGCAGCTTAGGGGCAGTAGCGGCCCCTGGATACAATGAGCAGTTCTTC
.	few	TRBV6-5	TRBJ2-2	CASSRGGSGELFF	TGTGCCAGCAGCCGCGGCGGGTCCGGGGAGCTGTTTTTT
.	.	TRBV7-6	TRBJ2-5	CASSQTAGEETQYF	TGTGCCAGCAGCCAGACTGCTGGGGAAGAGACCCAGTACTTC
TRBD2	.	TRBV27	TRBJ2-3	CASSLRGLAGGRRTTDTQYF	TGTGCCAGCAGTTTACGGGGACTAGCGGGAGGGCGTAGAACCACAGATACGCAGTATTTT
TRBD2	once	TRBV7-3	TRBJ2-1	CASSPTLAGDHNEQFF	TGTGCCAGCAGCCCCACCCTAGCGGGAGACCACAATGAGCAGTTCTTC
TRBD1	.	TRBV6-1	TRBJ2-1	CASSRQGARDEQFF	TGTGCCAGCAGTCGACAGGGGGCGAGGGATGAGCAGTTCTTC
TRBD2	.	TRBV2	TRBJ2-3	CASGGVARRGTDTQYF	TGTGCCAGCGGGGGGGTGGCCAGAAGGGGCACAGATACGCAGTATTTT
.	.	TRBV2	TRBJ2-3	CATRRGPNTDTQYF	TGTGCCACCAGACGGGGTCCAAACACAGATACGCAGTATTTT
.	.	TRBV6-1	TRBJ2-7	CASSDASGLLREQYF	TGTGCCAGCAGTGATGCGAGCGGGCTACTACGCGAGCAGTACTTC
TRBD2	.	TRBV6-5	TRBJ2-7	CASSYSGGVAYEQYF	TGTGCCAGCAGTTACTCGGGGGGGGTAGCCTACGAGCAGTACTTC
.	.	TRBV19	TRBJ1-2	CASSIDIGRGVYGYTF	TGTGCCAGTAGTATAGACATCGGACGTGGGGTCTATGGCTACACCTTC
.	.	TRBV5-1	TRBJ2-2	CASSLGLANTGELFF	TGCGCCAGCAGCTTGGGACTAGCGAACACCGGGGAGCTGTTTTTT
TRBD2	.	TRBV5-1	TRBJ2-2	CASSYSGSPNAGELFF	TGCGCCAGCAGTTATAGCGGGAGCCCCAACGCCGGGGAGCTGTTTTTT
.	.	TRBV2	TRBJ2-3	CASISALGYLWTPITDTQYF	TGTGCCAGCATTAGTGCTCTGGGGTACTTGTGGACCCCCATCACAGATACGCAGTATTTT
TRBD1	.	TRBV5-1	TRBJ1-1	CASSLVLDRGSTEAFF	TGCGCCAGCAGCTTGGTTCTGGACAGGGGAAGCACTGAAGCTTTCTTT
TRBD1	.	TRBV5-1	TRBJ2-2	CASSLAQGYTGELFF	TGCGCCAGCAGCTTGGCACAGGGGTACACCGGGGAGCTGTTTTTT
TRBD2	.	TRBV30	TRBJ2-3	CAWTGGGPQDTQYF	TGTGCCTGGACGGGGGGAGGGCCGCAAGATACGCAGTATTTT
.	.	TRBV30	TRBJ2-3	CAWGWRDRDTQYF	TGTGCCTGGGGTTGGCGTGACAGGGATACGCAGTATTTT
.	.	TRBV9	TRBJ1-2	CASSRGGWYGYTF	TGTGCCAGCAGCCGGGGGGGCTGGTATGGCTACACCTTC
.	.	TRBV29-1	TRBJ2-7	CSVDLQGAEQYF	TGCAGCGTTGACCTCCAGGGCGCCGAGCAGTACTTC
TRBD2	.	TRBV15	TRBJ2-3	CATGSGSVTDTQYF	TGTGCCACCGGGAGCGGGAGTGTTACAGATACGCAGTATTTT
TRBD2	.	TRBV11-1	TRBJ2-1	CASSLSGRAYNEQFF	TGTGCCAGCAGCCTTAGCGGGAGGGCCTACAATGAGCAGTTCTTC
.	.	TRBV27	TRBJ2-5	CASSPGRGSETQYF	TGTGCCAGCAGCCCTGGCCGGGGTTCAGAGACCCAGTACTTC
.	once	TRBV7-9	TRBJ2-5	CASSFLTGRETQYF	TGTGCCAGCAGCTTCCTGACAGGTCGAGAGACCCAGTACTTC
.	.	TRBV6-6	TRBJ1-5	CASRGATSNQPQHF	TGTGCCAGCCGCGGGGCGACGAGCAATCAGCCCCAGCATTTT
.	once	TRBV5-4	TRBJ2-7	CASSPDHSYEQYF	TGTGCCAGCAGCCCGGACCACTCCTACGAGCAGTACTTC
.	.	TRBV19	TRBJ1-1	CASSIGPANTEAFF	TGTGCCAGTAGTATAGGTCCAGCGAACACTGAAGCTTTCTTT
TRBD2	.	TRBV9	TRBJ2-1	CASSVGLAGGPNEQFF	TGTGCCAGCAGCGTAGGATTAGCGGGAGGGCCCAATGAGCAGTTCTTC
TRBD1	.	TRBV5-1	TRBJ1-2	CASSEGQANYGYTF	TGCGCCAGCAGCGAGGGACAGGCTAACTATGGCTACACCTTC
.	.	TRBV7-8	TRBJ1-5	CASSLAHTRFSNQPQHF	TGTGCCAGCAGCTTAGCGCACACTAGGTTTAGCAATCAGCCCCAGCATTTT
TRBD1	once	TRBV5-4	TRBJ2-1	CASSFTGTGSYNEQFF	TGTGCCAGCAGCTTTACCGGGACAGGGAGCTACAATGAGCAGTTCTTC
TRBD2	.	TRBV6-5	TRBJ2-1	CASRSPGTKYNEQFF	TGTGCCAGCAGATCCCCCGGGACTAAGTACAATGAGCAGTTCTTC
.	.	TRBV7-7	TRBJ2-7	CASSPRIGGSEQYF	TGTGCCAGCAGCCCTCGGATCGGGGGCTCCGAGCAGTACTTC
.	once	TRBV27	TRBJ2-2	CASSLAGYTGELFF	TGTGCCAGCAGTTTAGCAGGGTACACCGGGGAGCTGTTTTTT
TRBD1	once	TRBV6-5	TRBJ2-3	CASSTRQGETQYF	TGTGCCAGCAGTACCCGACAGGGGGAAACGCAGTATTTT
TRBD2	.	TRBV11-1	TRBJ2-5	CASSADPSGSGKTQYF	TGTGCCAGCAGCGCTGACCCTAGCGGGAGCGGAAAGACCCAGTACTTC
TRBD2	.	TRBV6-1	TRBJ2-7	CASSALASGRTYEQYF	TGTGCCAGCAGTGCCCTAGCTAGCGGGAGAACCTACGAGCAGTACTTC
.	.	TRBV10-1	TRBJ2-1	CASSRSSGSVTARLDEQFF	TGCGCCAGCAGCAGGTCGTCAGGATCCGTGACCGCGCGCTTGGATGAGCAGTTCTTC